The subject of this entry is one T cell receptor (beta chain). The V gene lost 8 bases and the J gene lost 6 bases, with 22 bases spanning the gap. Germline V lookup: CDR1 MNHEY, CDR2 SMNVEV (reference sequence). The CDR3 length is 16 residues. This table comes from immunoSEQ multiplex PCR, and its TCRdb copy is limited to in-frame clones, with some not included. The sample shows 150,000 to 200,000 clones, roughly 90% of them seen only once. These data originate in a study of T cell responses to AZD1222 COVID-19 vaccine. The sequencing used peripheral blood, collected on day 0 of AZD1222 vaccination. The receptor's source is an adult in good health. This chain uses TRBV27 with TRBJ1-4, with D maybe TRBD1 (5 bases). Here the CDR3 reads CASRRGSWGMDEKLFF. Here the CDR3 DNA reads TGTGCCAGCCGGCGGGGGTCGTGGGGAATGGATGAAAAACTGTTTTTT.